The 30 T cell receptor beta chains presented below share a single source sample, sequenced in a study of T cells after yellow fever vaccination (dated by TCRdb to the late 2010s). The treatment or condition label here, explained by the study, means: live attenuated yellow fever vaccine strain. Library preparation used 5' RACE. Sequencing relied on an Illumina NovaSeq 6000. TCRdb reprocessing: public reads trimmed at Q25 with fastp, clones called with MiXCR, in-frame beta chains kept. Rows are combined by CDR3 protein, so each entry shows the most common genes and DNA. The sample table contains about 340,000 distinct CDR3 sequences; only one count was recorded for about 4% of them. In total, the top ten clones hold about 24% of the sample. Sequenced material: PBMCs, taken 5 days after the yellow fever booster vaccination. Receptors were obtained from a man aged 18 to 35 who received the YFV17D yellow fever vaccine.

The chain joins TRBV3-1 to TRBJ1-3; TRBD1 matches at 8 bases. The V and J ends lost 1 base and 4 bases, in that order; junction bases with no gene match: 6. The CDR3 is 16 amino acids. CDR1 and CDR2 from the germline V gene are LGHDT and YNNKEL (reference sequence). As DNA, the CDR3 is TGTGCCAGCAGCCAAGCACCAGGGGGCACGGGAAACACCATATATTTT. Its protein is CASSQAPGGTGNTIYF.

This clonotype has ten or more counts. The rearrangement uses TRBV7-8 and TRBJ2-3; the match to TRBD2 covers 9 bases. CDR3 length: 17 amino acids. The germline V gene has CDR1 SGHVS and CDR2 FQNEAQ. With 5 bases clipped from V and 6 bases from J, the junction kept 15 bases outside the gene matches. CDR3 protein: CASSPWRGGGARDTQYF. As DNA, the CDR3 is TGTGCCAGCAGCCCCTGGAGGGGCGGGGGGGCACGGGATACGCAGTATTTT.

This chain joins TRBV7-6 and TRBJ2-2; D remains unclear. V lost 4 bases and J 5 bases, leaving 11 bases between the germline ends. The CDR3 loop spans 14 amino acids. Germline assignment: CDR1 SGHVS and CDR2 FNYEAQ. As DNA, the CDR3 is TGTGCCAGCAGCTCTACAAGTTATACCGGGGAGCTGTTTTTT. This sequence encodes CASSSTSYTGELFF.

Here the CDR3 reads CASTLLGGGRSPLHF. Here the CDR3 DNA reads TGTGCCAGCACCCTCTTGGGGGGGGGTCGCTCACCCCTCCACTTT. V usage is TRBV12-3 or TRBV12-4 and J usage is TRBJ1-6; tentative D call: TRBD1 (5 bases). V was clipped by 7 bases and J by 10 bases, with 20 bases between them. CDR3 length: 15 amino acids.

This clonotype turned up a few times. V gene TRBV28 combines with J gene TRBJ2-7, with D perhaps matching TRBD1 or TRBD2 (5 bases each). The CDR3 length is 13 residues. V gave up 5 bases and J gave up 6 bases, with 14 bases separating them. Looked up from germline, CDR1 is MDHEN and CDR2 is SYDVKM. CDR3 in amino acids: CASSGYGATEQYV. The CDR3 region has the DNA TGTGCCAGCAGTGGATACGGGGCCACCGAGCAGTACGTC.

The chain recombines TRBV29-1 with TRBJ2-3; D unclear. Deletions cut 7 bases from V and 2 bases from J, with 13 bases between. The germline V gene encodes CDR1 SQVTM and CDR2 ANQGSEA. The CDR3 covers 13 residues. CDR3 coding DNA: TGCAGCGGGCGCCCCCCGAACACAGATACGCAGTATTTT. Translating it yields CSGRPPNTDTQYF.

To note about this clonotype: This may stem from a read error, because a much larger clone lies one nucleotide away. The rearrangement joins TRBV29-1 to TRBJ1-4, with D tentatively TRBD1 (5 bases). The V end lost 7 bases, the J end lost 7 bases, and 13 bases lay between the germline ends. Germline V gene sequence: CDR1 SQVTM, CDR2 ANQGSEA. The CDR3 totals 12 residues. The CDR3 bases are TGCAGCGGCGGGGACCACCGTGAAAAACTGTTTTTT. It codes for CSGGDHREKLFF.

In this sample, this clonotype turned up many times. The rearrangement joins TRBV28 to TRBJ2-7; D may be TRBD2 (7 bases). This CDR3 spans 14 amino acids. The germline V gene encodes CDR1 MDHEN and CDR2 SYDVKM. V lost 5 bases, J lost 6 bases, and 17 bases lay in between. CDR3 amino acids: CASSDTGWGGEQYF. CDR3 in DNA: TGTGCCAGCAGTGACACAGGGTGGGGGGGCGAGCAGTACTTC. The full variable domain, with the rest looked up from reference TRBV28 and TRBJ2-7, is DVKVTQSSRYLVKRTGEKVFLECVQDMDHENMFWYRQDPGLGLRLIYFSYDVKMKEKGDIPEGYSVSREKKERFSLILESASTNQTSMYLCASSDTGWGGEQYFGPGTRLTVT.

The genes are TRBV12-3 or TRBV12-4 and TRBJ1-3; D might be TRBD1 (6 bases). This CDR3 comprises 16 residues. V lost 10 bases and J 0 bases, leaving 19 bases between the germline ends. The CDR3 nucleotides are TGTGCCATCAACCCAGGGGACCCGAACTCTGGAAACACCATATATTTT. It encodes CAINPGDPNSGNTIYF.

This chain joins TRBV4-3 and TRBJ1-2; 10 positions match TRBD1. Per the germline V gene, CDR1 is LGHNA and CDR2 is YSLEER. The CDR3 sequence is 14 residues long. V trimming: 5 bases; J trimming: 8 bases; junction bases outside the gene matches: 8. The CDR3 spells CASSSGQGNLGYTF. The CDR3 DNA reads TGCGCCAGCAGCTCGGGACAGGGGAATCTGGGCTACACCTTC.

V is TRBV6-5 and J is TRBJ1-5; D is perhaps TRBD1 (6 bases). Per germline, CDR1 MNHEY and CDR2 SVGAGI. The CDR3 sequence is 15 residues long. The V and J ends lost 6 bases and 5 bases respectively, with 17 bases between them. CDR3 in amino acids: CASRRQFPGDQPQHF. In DNA form, the CDR3 reads TGTGCCAGCAGACGACAGTTTCCAGGGGATCAGCCCCAGCATTTT.

This clonotype was detected a few times. This chain uses TRBV5-1 with TRBJ2-1, with a weak D call TRBD1 (5 bases). Germline V gene data show CDR1 as SGHRS and CDR2 as YFSETQ. The CDR3 totals 15 residues. The germline V and J ends were trimmed by 1 base and 5 bases, with 13 bases remaining between them. DNA of the CDR3: TGCGCCAGCAGCTTGACAGGCGACCCTAACAATGAGCAGTTCTTC. This codes for CASSLTGDPNNEQFF. Supplemented by reference TRBV5-1 and TRBJ2-1, the full variable domain reads KAGVTQTPRYLIKTRGQQVTLSCSPISGHRSVSWYQQTPGQGLQFLFEYFSETQRNKGNFPGRFSGRQFSNSRSEMNVSTLELGDSALYLCASSLTGDPNNEQFFGPGTRLTVL.

The J gene is TRBJ1-2, the V gene TRBV23-1, with 12 bases fitting TRBD1. TRBV23-1 is an ORF for which the function is uncertain. The CDR3 runs to 17 residues. Trimming took 4 bases from V and 8 from J; bases not matched to a gene: 14. CDR3 residues: CASSPGGGDRGPIGYTF. CDR3 bases: TGCGCCAGCAGTCCCGGCGGAGGGGACAGGGGGCCTATCGGCTACACCTTC.

This clonotype was found a few times. V gene TRBV3-1 combines with J gene TRBJ2-7; 8 bases align to TRBD2. The trim removed 0 bases at V and 0 bases at J, leaving 10 bases unmatched. Germline-derived CDR1 and CDR2 are LGHDT and YNNKEL (reference sequence). The CDR3 length is 18 residues. CDR3 sequence: CASSQDAASGPSSYEQYF. The CDR3 DNA sequence: TGTGCCAGCAGCCAAGATGCGGCTAGCGGGCCGAGCTCCTACGAGCAGTACTTC.

V gene TRBV7-2 combines with J gene TRBJ2-7; no firm D call. Trimming removed 5 bases from V and 3 bases from J, with 5 bases in between. The CDR3 sequence is 11 residues long. Germline lookup yields CDR1 SGHTA and CDR2 FQGNSA. The CDR3 region has the DNA TGTGCCAGCAGCGCATACTACGAGCAGTACTTC. It translates to CASSAYYEQYF. Using reference TRBV7-2 and TRBJ2-7 for the parts outside the CDR3, the full variable domain is GAGVSQSPSNKVTEKGKDVELRCDPISGHTALYWYRQSLGQGLEFLIYFQGNSAPDKSGLPSDRFSAERTGGSVSTLTIQRTQQEDSAVYLCASSAYYEQYFGPGTRLTVT.

The chain couples TRBV6-6 to TRBJ1-2; the D gene is possibly TRBD1 (5 bases). The germline V gene has CDR1 MNHNY and CDR2 SVGAGI (reference sequence). The CDR3 contains 13 residues. V gave up 6 bases and J gave up 8 bases, with 16 bases separating them. CDR3 protein: CASSRREGGGYTF. The CDR3 DNA reads as TGTGCCAGCAGCCGCAGGGAGGGAGGAGGCTACACCTTC.

This chain connects TRBV7-2 to TRBJ2-3, with TRBD2 matching over 9 bases. Germline CDR1 reads SGHTA; CDR2 reads FQGNSA. This CDR3 is 16 amino acids long. Trimming took 4 bases from V and 4 from J; bases not matched to a gene: 9. The DNA of the CDR3 is TGTGCCAGCAGCTCCCGACTAGCGGAACTTTCAGATACGCAGTATTTT. This sequence encodes CASSSRLAELSDTQYF.

The chain combines TRBV4-1 with TRBJ2-6; 8 bases are shared with TRBD2. The CDR3 has 19 residues. J gave up 1 base and V 2 bases, and 10 bases lay outside the gene matches. Germline V CDR1 and CDR2: MGHRA, YSYEKL. The CDR3 spells CASSQPSGGLKSGANVLTF. CDR3 coding DNA: TGCGCCAGCAGCCAACCGAGCGGGGGCCTCAAGTCTGGGGCCAACGTCCTGACTTTC.

The table lists this clonotype with a few counts. The gene calls are TRBV5-1 and TRBJ1-1, with D unclear. V lost 4 bases to trimming and J lost 1 base, with 8 bases between them. The CDR3 contains 13 residues. Germline V gene lookup returns CDR1 SGHRS and CDR2 YFSETQ. This CDR3 is CASSADPNTEAFF. CDR3 sequence (DNA): TGCGCCAGCAGCGCTGATCCGAACACTGAAGCTTTCTTT. The whole variable domain, filled in from reference TRBV5-1 and TRBJ1-1, reads KAGVTQTPRYLIKTRGQQVTLSCSPISGHRSVSWYQQTPGQGLQFLFEYFSETQRNKGNFPGRFSGRQFSNSRSEMNVSTLELGDSALYLCASSADPNTEAFFGQGTRLTVV.

At least ten counts were recorded for this clonotype. The CDR3 protein is CASSLVRAISRVEETQYF. The CDR3 DNA reads TGCGCCAGCAGCTTGGTAAGGGCGATAAGTCGTGTAGAAGAGACCCAGTACTTC. The rearrangement joins TRBV5-1 to TRBJ2-5; D gene unclear. Germline CDR1 SGHRS, CDR2 YFSETQ. With 0 bases removed from V and 3 bases from J, the gap between germline ends came to 21 bases. This CDR3 has 18 residues.

The CDR3 protein is CASSLESIGEQFF. The CDR3 region has the DNA TGCGCCAGCAGCTTGGAAAGCATTGGTGAGCAGTTCTTC. V is TRBV5-1 and J is TRBJ2-1; D remains unclear. Germline CDR1 and CDR2: SGHRS and YFSETQ. Trimming removed 0 bases at V and 9 bases at J, with 10 bases between. There are 13 residues in the CDR3.

This clonotype has a handful of counts. The rearrangement uses TRBV5-4 and TRBJ2-3; D is possibly TRBD2 (5 bases). Trimming left V 3 bases short and J 4 bases short, with 18 bases between. Germline V gene lookup returns CDR1 SGHNT and CDR2 YYREEE (reference sequence). The CDR3 has 16 amino acids. CDR3 protein: CASSSGGLVDPDTQYF. The CDR3 nucleotides are TGTGCCAGCAGCTCCGGAGGCCTAGTCGATCCAGATACGCAGTATTTT.

The sample holds many counts of this clonotype. The V and J genes are TRBV18 and TRBJ2-1, with 10 positions matching TRBD2. Germline loops: CDR1 KGHSH, CDR2 LQKENI. V trimming: 0 bases; J trimming: 8 bases; junction bases outside the gene matches: 7. The CDR3 is 16 residues long. The CDR3 region is CASSPPNSGGPDEQFF. CDR3 coding DNA: TGTGCCAGCTCACCACCGAATAGCGGGGGGCCCGATGAGCAGTTCTTC.

The sample holds many counts of this clonotype. This sequence joins TRBV10-3 and TRBJ2-7, with TRBD1 identical over 9 bases. Germline lookup yields CDR1 ENHRY and CDR2 SYGVKD. The CDR3 covers 13 residues. J gave up 5 bases and V 6 bases, and 5 bases lay outside the gene matches. The CDR3 DNA follows: TGTGCCATCAGGGGTACAGGGGGCAACGAGCAGTACGTC. Translation: CAIRGTGGNEQYV.

This clonotype showed up many times. The CDR3 nucleotides are TGTGCCAGCAGCTATGGACTAGCGGGGGCGGAGCAGTTCTTC. Protein: CASSYGLAGAEQFF. V gene TRBV7-2 combines with J gene TRBJ2-1, with 13 positions matching TRBD2. The CDR3 spans 14 residues. Unmatched junction bases numbered 4, after V lost 4 bases and J lost 10 bases. Germline V gene data show CDR1 as SGHTA and CDR2 as FQGNSA.

J is TRBJ1-1 and V is TRBV6-5, with a tentative D call TRBD1 (5 bases). The CDR3 sequence is 13 residues long. V lost 0 bases and J lost 10, with 12 bases in between. Germline assignment: CDR1 MNHEY and CDR2 SVGAGI. The CDR3 protein is CASSYSRVRAAFF. As DNA, the CDR3 is TGTGCCAGCAGTTACTCTCGCGTCAGGGCAGCTTTCTTT.

This rearrangement joins TRBV20-1 to TRBJ1-2; 8 nucleotides align to TRBD1. Germline CDR1 DFQATT, CDR2 SNEGSKA (reference sequence). J lost 0 bases, V lost 2 bases, and 2 bases had no gene match. The CDR3 contains 14 residues. The CDR3 is CSARTQGANYGYTF. CDR3 coding DNA: TGCAGTGCTAGAACACAGGGGGCTAACTATGGCTACACCTTC.

CDR3 in amino acids: CSVGVGYTF. CDR3 DNA: TGCAGCGTTGGAGTTGGCTACACCTTC. The chain couples TRBV29-1 to TRBJ1-2; D not certain. CDR1 SQVTM and CDR2 ANQGSEA come from the germline V gene. Trimming left V 4 bases short and J 7 bases short, with 4 bases between. The CDR3 extends over 9 amino acids.

This clonotype showed up many times. This rearrangement joins TRBV20-1 to TRBJ2-2; 9 bases are a match to TRBD1. V lost 2 bases to trimming and J lost 4 bases; unmatched junction nucleotides: 2. Germline CDR1 is DFQATT and CDR2 is SNEGSKA (reference sequence). This CDR3 has 14 amino acids. CDR3 sequence: CSARPGQGTGELFF. CDR3 DNA: TGCAGTGCTAGACCGGGACAGGGCACCGGGGAGCTGTTTTTT.

This clonotype has more than one count but fewer than ten. The chain has TRBV9 and TRBJ1-2; tentative D call: TRBD1 (6 bases). Trimming pared 6 bases from V and 8 bases from J, leaving 26 bases between. The CDR3 totals 16 residues. Germline V CDR1 and CDR2: SGDLS, YYNGEE. Here the CDR3 reads CASTGSWGPSGEGYTF. As DNA, the CDR3 is TGTGCCAGCACGGGATCATGGGGACCCTCAGGGGAGGGCTACACCTTC.